This TCR beta chain was identified in a study of T cells in localized non-small cell lung cancer. Concerning this clone: The antigen is undetermined.

The data were produced by immunoSEQ multiplex PCR, yet TCRdb's version contains in-frame clones alone and is incomplete. The sample records 20,000 to 25,000 clones, approximately 91% being singletons. Broader study findings: In the blood, greater T cell density corresponded to longer overall survival. Adjacent lung was found to contain a median around 58 of the top 100 tumor clones. Maximal T cell clonality occurred in uninvolved adjacent lung, with tumor ranking below it.

Trimming took 7 bases from V and 0 from J; bases not matched to a gene: 9. The CDR3 has 16 amino acids. CDR1 and CDR2 from the germline V gene are SEHNR and FQNEAQ (reference sequence). The rearrangement joins TRBV7-9 to TRBJ2-1; the match to TRBD1 covers 7 bases. The sequence derives from a male donor at least 60 years old with stage I lung adenocarcinoma. Specimen: peripheral blood, collected before any cancer treatment. The CDR3 nucleotides are TGTGCCAGCACCCGAGGGGGCAGGAGCTCCTACAATGAGCAGTTCTTC. Its protein is CASTRGGRSSYNEQFF.